This TCR beta chain was sequenced for a study of CD8 T cells in ankylosing spondylitis. V was clipped by 1 base and J by 6 bases, with 4 bases between them. Looked up from germline, CDR1 is SQVTM and CDR2 is ANQGSEA. This CDR3 comprises 11 residues. This clonotype has a handful of counts. Its antigen is as yet unknown. Study-level results: Reported data indicate significant enrichment of disease-linked clones within matched ankylosing spondylitis synovial fluid. Clones linked to the disease showed a CD8+ phenotype. They occurred at relatively low frequencies in peripheral blood. Existing reports had already noted some motif variants in reactive arthritis synovial fluid and blood.

TCRdb re-derived calls from the 5' RACE reads in MiXCR, one entry per CDR3 protein. The sample includes approximately 250,000 distinct CDR3 sequences, roughly a third seen only once; the top ten take approximately 4.4%. The sequence came from a male donor with ankylosing spondylitis or in good health (not recorded which). The sample was blood, either unsorted or a sorted T cell fraction (not recorded which). The chain uses TRBV29-1 and TRBJ2-1; no definite D call. CDR3 region: CSVEGFNEQFF. The CDR3 region has the DNA TGCAGCGTTGAAGGCTTCAATGAGCAGTTCTTC.